The 17 T cell receptor beta chains listed next were all sequenced from one sample in a study of blood T cell repertoires in COVID-19 (TCRdb year 2020). The library came from the immunoSEQ multiplex PCR assay. TCRdb holds this immuneACCESS table with in-frame rearrangements only. Some clones are missing; in checked studies, unresolved V genes explain under half, and the rest has no known cause. This sample comprises some 150,000 clones, about four fifths of them detected only once. The top ten clonotypes cover about 31% of the sample. The sequenced material came from peripheral blood. Source of these receptors: a woman aged 55-69 years with acute or convalescent COVID-19.

The rearrangement links TRBV12-3 or TRBV12-4 to TRBJ1-2; D gene uncertain. This CDR3 is 13 amino acids long. The V and J ends lost 1 base and 7 bases respectively, with 10 bases between them. The CDR3 loop is CASSLGGMGGYTF. The CDR3 nucleotides read TGTGCCAGCAGTTTAGGAGGGATGGGTGGCTACACCTTC.

The rearrangement joins TRBV3-1 (or the pseudogene TRBV3-2) to TRBJ2-1; TRBD2 matches at 12 bases. Germline V gene sequence: CDR1 LGHDT, CDR2 YNNKEL (reference sequence). V was clipped by 3 bases and J by 6 bases; unmatched bases: 0. This CDR3 has 14 amino acids. CDR3 sequence (DNA): TGTGCCAGCAGCCAGGGACTAGCGGGCAATGAGCAGTTCTTC. Translation gives CASSQGLAGNEQFF.

The V call is TRBV2, the J call TRBJ1-1; TRBD1 is a possible D gene (6 bases). The germline V gene has CDR1 SNHLY and CDR2 FYNNEI. Trimming took 8 bases from V and 0 from J, leaving 19 bases between them. The length of the CDR3 is 16 residues. The CDR3 region is CASGQYRTAMNTEAFF. CDR3 coding DNA: TGTGCCAGCGGACAGTACCGGACAGCAATGAACACTGAAGCTTTCTTT.

This clone was counted between two and nine times. The gene calls are TRBV11-2 and TRBJ1-2, with D uncertain. The CDR3 runs to 12 residues. The germline CDR1 and CDR2 sequences are SGHAT and FQNNGV. The germline V and J ends were trimmed by 0 bases and 8 bases, with 7 bases remaining between them. CDR3 in DNA: TGTGCCAGCAGCTTAGAGCGCAGGGGCTACACCTTC. Translated, it gives CASSLERRGYTF.

The genes are TRBV5-1 and TRBJ1-4; 8 positions match TRBD1. From germline, CDR1 is SGHRS and CDR2 YFSETQ. The ends lost 0 bases at V and 6 bases at J; junction bases unmatched: 7. CDR3 length: 16 residues. CDR3 loop: CASSLGVDRAYEKLFF. CDR3 bases: TGCGCCAGCAGCTTGGGCGTGGACAGGGCTTATGAAAAACTGTTTTTT.

The J gene is TRBJ2-2, the V gene TRBV27; the match to TRBD1 covers 11 bases. The germline gives CDR1 MNHEY, CDR2 SMNVEV (reference sequence). This CDR3 has 15 residues. V shed 5 bases, J shed 7 bases, and the junction held 6 bases outside the gene matches. The CDR3 DNA follows: TGTGCCAGCAGTCTGTGGGGACAGGGGGTCGGGGAGCTGTTTTTT. Amino acids: CASSLWGQGVGELFF.

This clone was counted once. The rearrangement uses TRBV19 and TRBJ1-5, with TRBD1 as a possible D gene (6 bases). V shed 0 bases and J shed 2 bases, with 14 bases lying between them. Looked up from germline, CDR1 is LNHDA and CDR2 is SQIVND (reference sequence). The CDR3 consists of 17 residues. The CDR3 nucleotides are TGTGCCAGTAGTATAGACTTAAGGGGGAGAGGCAATCAGCCCCAGCATTTT. It encodes CASSIDLRGRGNQPQHF.

The chain employs TRBV5-1 and TRBJ1-4; D is unclear. This CDR3 spans 16 amino acids. The germline V and J ends were trimmed by 0 bases and 8 bases, with 17 bases remaining between them. The V gene's germline CDR1 is SGHRS and CDR2 YFSETQ. The DNA for the CDR3 is TGCGCCAGCAGCTTGGACCCGCCTCATATGGGCGAAAAACTGTTTTTT. As protein: CASSLDPPHMGEKLFF. The full variable domain, with the rest looked up from reference TRBV5-1 and TRBJ1-4, is KAGVTQTPRYLIKTRGQQVTLSCSPISGHRSVSWYQQTPGQGLQFLFEYFSETQRNKGNFPGRFSGRQFSNSRSEMNVSTLELGDSALYLCASSLDPPHMGEKLFFGSGTQLSVL.

In DNA, the CDR3 is TGTGCCAGCAGCTTACAGGGATGGAGTGGCTACACCTTC. Translated: CASSLQGWSGYTF. The V gene is TRBV11-2, the J gene TRBJ1-2; a weak D match, TRBD1 (5 bases). This CDR3 region has 13 residues. V was shortened by 2 bases and J by 7 bases, with 11 bases between the two germline ends. Looked up from germline, CDR1 is SGHAT and CDR2 is FQNNGV.

The V call is TRBV9, the J call TRBJ2-2; 7 nucleotides agree with TRBD1. Trimming cost V 3 bases and J 2 bases; bases outside gene matches: 7. The CDR3 is 16 amino acids. Germline loops: CDR1 SGDLS, CDR2 YYNGEE. The CDR3 region has the DNA TGTGCCAGCAGCGCCACAGGGGTTCTCAACACCGGGGAGCTGTTTTTT. Translating gives CASSATGVLNTGELFF.

This clone was detected only a few times. The chain couples TRBV9 to TRBJ1-5; the D gene is possibly TRBD1 (6 bases). V was pared by 4 bases and J by 0 bases, with 8 bases between. Germline V CDR1 and CDR2: SGDLS, YYNGEE. The CDR3 is 14 amino acids. This CDR3 is CASSRTDSNQPQHF. The CDR3 nucleotides are TGTGCCAGCAGCCGGACAGATAGCAATCAGCCCCAGCATTTT.

The chain employs TRBV18 and TRBJ2-1; TRBD1 aligns across 11 bases. Unmatched junction bases numbered 7, after V lost 6 bases and J lost 9 bases. From germline, CDR1 is KGHSH and CDR2 LQKENI. The CDR3 is 14 residues long. Here the CDR3 reads CASSLDRGHGEQFF. For the CDR3, the DNA is TGTGCCAGCTCGCTGGACAGGGGGCATGGTGAGCAGTTCTTC.

The table lists this clone with a few counts. The chain is built from TRBV2 and TRBJ1-6; TRBD1 agrees at 9 bases. This CDR3 comprises 13 residues. Germline assignment: CDR1 SNHLY and CDR2 FYNNEI. V trimming: 11 bases; J trimming: 7 bases; junction bases outside the gene matches: 6. This chain's CDR3 is CAGQGTPNSPLHF. The CDR3 nucleotides read TGTGCCGGACAGGGGACTCCCAATTCACCCCTCCACTTT.

J is TRBJ1-3 and V is TRBV6-6, with D possibly TRBD1 on 6 matching bases. The germline V gene has CDR1 MNHNY and CDR2 SVGAGI (reference sequence). The V gene lost 8 bases and the J gene lost 0 bases, with 14 bases spanning the gap. The CDR3 spans 15 residues. CDR3 sequence (DNA): TGTGCCAGCGGGCGGGGGGCCAGCTCTGGAAACACCATATATTTT. Protein product: CASGRGASSGNTIYF.

The DNA of the CDR3 is TGTGCCAGCACTGATCAGGGGAACACTGAAGCTTTCTTT. This encodes CASTDQGNTEAFF. V usage is TRBV6-6 and J usage is TRBJ1-1; D possibly corresponds to TRBD1 (5 bases). The CDR3 consists of 13 residues. Germline assignment: CDR1 MNHNY and CDR2 SVGAGI (reference sequence). V dropped 7 bases and J dropped 1 base, with 10 bases sitting between them.

To note about this clone: The junction shows a germline mismatch at one end, possibly a read error. The chain couples TRBV7-3 to TRBJ2-5, with TRBD1 matching over 9 bases. CDR3 size: 14 residues. In germline, CDR1 is SGHTA, CDR2 FQGTGA. The chain's CDR3 is CASSLTPGQGFPNF. The CDR3 nucleotides read TGTGCCAGCAGCTTAACTCCGGGACAGGGATTTCCAAACTTC.

This chain connects TRBV6-5 to TRBJ2-1, with a weak D call TRBD2 (6 bases). V was pared by 6 bases and J by 0 bases, with 9 bases between. Germline V gene data show CDR1 as MNHEY and CDR2 as SVGAGI. The CDR3 spans 14 residues. The CDR3 DNA reads as TGTGCCAGCAGCGCGGGGATCTCCTACAATGAGCAGTTCTTC. Amino acids: CASSAGISYNEQFF.